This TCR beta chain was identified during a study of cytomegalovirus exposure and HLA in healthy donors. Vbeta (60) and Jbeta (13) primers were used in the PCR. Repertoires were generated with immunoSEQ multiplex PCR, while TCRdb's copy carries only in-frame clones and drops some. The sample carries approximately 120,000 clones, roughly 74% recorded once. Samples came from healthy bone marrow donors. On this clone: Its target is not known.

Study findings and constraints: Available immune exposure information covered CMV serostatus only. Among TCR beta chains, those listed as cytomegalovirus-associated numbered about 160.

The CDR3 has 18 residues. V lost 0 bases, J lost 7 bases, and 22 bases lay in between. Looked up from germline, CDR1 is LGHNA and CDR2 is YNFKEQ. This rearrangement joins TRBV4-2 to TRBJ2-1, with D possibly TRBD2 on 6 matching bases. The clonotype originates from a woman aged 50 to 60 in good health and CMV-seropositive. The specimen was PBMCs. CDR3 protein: CASSQERPGTGVFNEQFF. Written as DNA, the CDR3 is TGTGCCAGCAGCCAAGAACGTCCAGGGACGGGGGTTTTTAATGAGCAGTTCTTC.